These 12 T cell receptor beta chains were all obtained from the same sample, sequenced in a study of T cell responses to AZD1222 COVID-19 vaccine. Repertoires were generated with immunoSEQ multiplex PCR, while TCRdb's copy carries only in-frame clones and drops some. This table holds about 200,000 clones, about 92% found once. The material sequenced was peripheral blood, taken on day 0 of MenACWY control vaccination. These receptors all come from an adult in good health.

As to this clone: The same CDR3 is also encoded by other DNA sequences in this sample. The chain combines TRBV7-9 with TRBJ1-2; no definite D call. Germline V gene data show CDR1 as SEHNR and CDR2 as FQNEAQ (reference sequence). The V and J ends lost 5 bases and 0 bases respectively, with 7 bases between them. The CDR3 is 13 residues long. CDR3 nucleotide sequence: TGTGCCAGCAGCCCGGGCACTAACTATGGCTACACCTTC. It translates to CASSPGTNYGYTF.

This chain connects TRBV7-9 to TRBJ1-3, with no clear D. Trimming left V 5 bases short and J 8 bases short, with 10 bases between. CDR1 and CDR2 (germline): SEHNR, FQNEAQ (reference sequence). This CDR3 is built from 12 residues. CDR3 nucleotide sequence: TGTGCCAGCAGCCACGTCGGGGACACCATATATTTT. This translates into CASSHVGDTIYF.

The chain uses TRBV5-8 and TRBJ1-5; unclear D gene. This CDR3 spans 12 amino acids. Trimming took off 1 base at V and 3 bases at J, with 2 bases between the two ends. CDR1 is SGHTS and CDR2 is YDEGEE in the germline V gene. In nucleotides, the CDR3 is TGTGCCAGCAGCTTGTACAATCAGCCCCAGCATTTT. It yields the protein CASSLYNQPQHF.

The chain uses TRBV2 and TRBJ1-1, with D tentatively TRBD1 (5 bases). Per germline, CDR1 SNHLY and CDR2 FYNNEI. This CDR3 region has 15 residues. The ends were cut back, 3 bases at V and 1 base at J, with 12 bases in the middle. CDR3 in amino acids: CASSDRVIRNTEAFF. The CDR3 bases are TGTGCCAGCAGTGACAGGGTAATAAGGAACACTGAAGCTTTCTTT.

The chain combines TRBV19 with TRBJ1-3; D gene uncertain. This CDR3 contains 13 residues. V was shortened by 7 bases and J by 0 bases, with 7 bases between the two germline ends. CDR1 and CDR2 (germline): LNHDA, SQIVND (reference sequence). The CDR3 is CASNQGSGNTIYF. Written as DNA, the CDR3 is TGTGCCAGTAACCAAGGCTCTGGAAACACCATATATTTT.

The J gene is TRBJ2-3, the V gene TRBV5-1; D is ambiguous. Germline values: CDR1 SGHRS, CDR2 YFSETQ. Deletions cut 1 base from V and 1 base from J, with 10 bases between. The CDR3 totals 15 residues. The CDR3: CASSLFSEGTDTQYF. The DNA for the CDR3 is TGCGCCAGCAGCTTGTTCAGTGAGGGCACAGATACGCAGTATTTT.

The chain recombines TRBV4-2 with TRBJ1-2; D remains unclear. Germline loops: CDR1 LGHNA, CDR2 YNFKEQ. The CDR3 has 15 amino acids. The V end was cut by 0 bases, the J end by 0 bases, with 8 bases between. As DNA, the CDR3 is TGTGCCAGCAGCCAAGATCGTGGAGCTAACTATGGCTACACCTTC. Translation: CASSQDRGANYGYTF.

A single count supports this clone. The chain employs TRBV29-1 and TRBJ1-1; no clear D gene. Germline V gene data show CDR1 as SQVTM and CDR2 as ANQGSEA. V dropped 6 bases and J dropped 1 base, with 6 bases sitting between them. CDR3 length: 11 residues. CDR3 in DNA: TGCAGCGTAGAGCAGAACACTGAAGCTTTCTTT. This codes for CSVEQNTEAFF.

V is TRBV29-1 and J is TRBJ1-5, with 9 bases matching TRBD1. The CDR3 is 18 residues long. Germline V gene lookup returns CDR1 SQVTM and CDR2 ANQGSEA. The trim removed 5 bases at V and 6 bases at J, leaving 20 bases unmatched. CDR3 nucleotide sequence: TGCAGCGTTCTAGGACAGGGGAGTGGGGACTTCACGGGTCAGCCCCAGCATTTT. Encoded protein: CSVLGQGSGDFTGQPQHF.

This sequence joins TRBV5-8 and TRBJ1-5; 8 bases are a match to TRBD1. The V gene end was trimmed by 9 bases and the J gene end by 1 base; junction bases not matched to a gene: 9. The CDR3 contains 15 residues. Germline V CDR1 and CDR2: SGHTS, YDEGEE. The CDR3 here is CATSDRAGSNQPQHF. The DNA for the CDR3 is TGTGCCACCTCGGACAGGGCTGGGAGCAATCAGCCCCAGCATTTT.

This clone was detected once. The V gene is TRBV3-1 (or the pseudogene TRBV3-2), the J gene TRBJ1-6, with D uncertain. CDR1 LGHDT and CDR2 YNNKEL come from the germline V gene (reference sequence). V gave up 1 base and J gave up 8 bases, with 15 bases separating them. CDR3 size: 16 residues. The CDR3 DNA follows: TGTGCCAGCAGCCAAGGGAGGTTCGTGAGGGATTCACCCCTCCACTTT. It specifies CASSQGRFVRDSPLHF.

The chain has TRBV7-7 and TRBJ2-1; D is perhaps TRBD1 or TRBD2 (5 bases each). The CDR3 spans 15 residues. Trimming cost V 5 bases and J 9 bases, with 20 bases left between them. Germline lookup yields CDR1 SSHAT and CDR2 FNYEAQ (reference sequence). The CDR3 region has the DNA TGTGCCAGCAGCCTTTCCGGGACGGGCCGAGGTGAGCAGTTCTTC. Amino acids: CASSLSGTGRGEQFF.